The following is a TCR beta chain sequence with its context. This table comes from immunoSEQ multiplex PCR, and its TCRdb copy is limited to in-frame clones, with some not included. The sample shows 1.4 million to 1.5 million clones, around 95% of them seen only once. The sample comes from a study of shared clonotypes between healthy human individuals. The V gene lost 3 bases and the J gene lost 3 bases, with 13 bases spanning the gap. Germline loops: CDR1 SEHNR, CDR2 FQNEAQ (reference sequence). The CDR3 is made up of 15 amino acids. The sequenced sample consisted of naive CD4+ T cells sorted from blood. Subset of the sample: CD45RA+ positively selected. The rearrangement uses TRBV7-9 and TRBJ2-3; the D is unclear. This clonotype originated in a man under 40 in good health. The CDR3 here is CASSFGLTLTDTQYF. CDR3 nucleotide sequence: TGTGCCAGCAGCTTCGGTCTCACCTTAACAGATACGCAGTATTTT.